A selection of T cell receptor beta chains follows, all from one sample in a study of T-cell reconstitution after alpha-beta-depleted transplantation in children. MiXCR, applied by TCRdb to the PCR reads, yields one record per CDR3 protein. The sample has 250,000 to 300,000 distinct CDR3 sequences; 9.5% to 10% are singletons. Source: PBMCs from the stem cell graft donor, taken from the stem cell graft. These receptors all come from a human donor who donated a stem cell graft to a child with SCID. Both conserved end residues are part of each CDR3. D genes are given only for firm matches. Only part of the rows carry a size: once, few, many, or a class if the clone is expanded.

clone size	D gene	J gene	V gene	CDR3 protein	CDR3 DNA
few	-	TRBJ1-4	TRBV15	CATSTPQATTNEKLFF	TGTGCCACCAGCACACCCCAGGCTACCACTAATGAAAAACTGTTTTTT
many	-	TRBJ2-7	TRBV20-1	CSARSSPVPGEQYF	TGCAGTGCTAGATCCTCGCCAGTGCCGGGCGAGCAGTACTTC
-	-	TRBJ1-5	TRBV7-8	CASSWTSDQPQHF	TGTGCCAGCAGCTGGACCTCCGATCAGCCCCAGCATTTT
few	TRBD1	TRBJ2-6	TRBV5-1	CASRASFGTEDSGANVLTF	TGCGCCAGCAGAGCGTCATTCGGGACAGAGGACTCTGGGGCCAACGTCCTGACTTTC
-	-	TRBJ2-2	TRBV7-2	CASRLASGELFF	TGTGCCAGCAGGCTAGCCTCCGGGGAGCTGTTTTTT
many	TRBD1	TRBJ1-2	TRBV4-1	CASSRGTGWNYGYTF	TGCGCCAGCAGCCGGGGGACAGGATGGAACTATGGCTACACCTTC
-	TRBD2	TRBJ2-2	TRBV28	CASSYGLAGASNTGELFF	TGTGCCAGCAGTTACGGACTAGCGGGGGCTTCGAACACCGGGGAGCTGTTTTTT
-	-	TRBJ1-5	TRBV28	CASTTGGLGNQPQHF	TGTGCCAGCACCACCGGGGGACTAGGGAATCAGCCCCAGCATTTT
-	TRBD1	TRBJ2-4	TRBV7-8	CASSPGQGAALRGNIQYF	TGTGCCAGCAGCCCCGGACAGGGGGCGGCCCTTCGGGGAAACATTCAGTACTTC
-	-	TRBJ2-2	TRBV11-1	CASSLYTHRKTGNTGELFF	TGTGCCAGCAGCTTATATACCCACCGAAAGACTGGGAACACCGGGGAGCTGTTTTTT
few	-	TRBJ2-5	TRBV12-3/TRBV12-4	CASSPRVRRETQYF	TGTGCCAGCAGTCCCCGTGTGCGTCGGGAGACCCAGTACTTC
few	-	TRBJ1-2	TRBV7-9	CASSLVQGPAHGYTF	TGTGCCAGCAGCTTAGTGCAGGGTCCGGCCCATGGCTACACCTTC
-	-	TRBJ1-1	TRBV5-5	CASSFAGTENTEAFF	TGTGCCAGCAGCTTTGCCGGGACGGAAAACACTGAAGCTTTCTTT
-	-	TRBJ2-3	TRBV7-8	CASSFESYSTDTQYF	TGTGCCAGCAGCTTCGAATCCTACAGCACAGATACGCAGTATTTT
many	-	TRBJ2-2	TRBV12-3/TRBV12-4	CASWAGELFF	TGTGCCAGCTGGGCGGGGGAGCTGTTTTTT
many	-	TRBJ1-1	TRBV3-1	CASSYKGQGTEAFF	TGTGCCAGCAGCTACAAAGGGCAGGGCACTGAAGCTTTCTTT
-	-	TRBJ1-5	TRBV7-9	CASSLGAWSSQPQHF	TGTGCCAGCAGCTTAGGGGCATGGTCGAGTCAGCCCCAGCATTTT
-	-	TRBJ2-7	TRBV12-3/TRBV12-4	CASSLSGADEQYF	TGTGCCAGCAGCTTGTCCGGGGCGGACGAGCAGTACTTC
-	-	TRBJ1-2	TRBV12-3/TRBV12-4	CASSLSTLSGYTF	TGTGCCAGCAGTTTAAGTACTTTATCGGGCTACACCTTC
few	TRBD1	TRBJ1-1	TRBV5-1	CASSTGQGRGTEAFF	TGCGCCAGCAGCACCGGACAGGGAAGGGGCACTGAAGCTTTCTTT
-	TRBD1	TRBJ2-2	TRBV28	CASLQGTANTGELFF	TGTGCCAGCTTACAGGGGACGGCGAACACCGGGGAGCTGTTTTTT
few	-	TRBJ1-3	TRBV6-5	CASISSGNTIYF	TGTGCCAGCATCAGCTCTGGAAACACCATATATTTT
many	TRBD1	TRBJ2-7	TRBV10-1	CASSATQGSYEQYF	TGCGCCAGCAGCGCAACACAGGGGTCCTACGAGCAGTACTTC
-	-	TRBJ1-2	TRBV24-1	CATSDGGANGYTF	TGTGCCACCAGTGATGGGGGGGCAAATGGCTACACCTTC
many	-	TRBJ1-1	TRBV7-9	CASSLDGEAFF	TGTGCCAGCAGCTTAGATGGAGAAGCTTTCTTT
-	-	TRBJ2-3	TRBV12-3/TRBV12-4	CASSLGQVTDTQYF	TGTGCCAGCAGTTTAGGTCAGGTCACAGATACGCAGTATTTT
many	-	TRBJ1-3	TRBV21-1	CASSGTTRGWYSGNTIYF	TGTGCCAGCAGCGGTACAACCAGGGGCTGGTACTCTGGAAACACCATATATTTT
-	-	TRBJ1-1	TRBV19	CASSISLDTEAFF	TGTGCCAGTAGTATCTCGTTGGACACTGAAGCTTTCTTT
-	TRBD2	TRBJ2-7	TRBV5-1	CASSFSGVSYEQYF	TGCGCCAGCAGCTTTAGCGGGGTGTCCTACGAGCAGTACTTC
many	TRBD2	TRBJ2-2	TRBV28	CASSLSGRWTGELFF	TGTGCCAGCAGTTTATCCGGGAGGTGGACCGGGGAGCTGTTTTTT
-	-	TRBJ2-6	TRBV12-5	CAAGSGANVLTF	TGTGCTGCGGGATCCGGGGCCAACGTCCTGACTTTC
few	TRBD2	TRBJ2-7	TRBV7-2	CASSRPRGGISYEQYF	TGTGCCAGCAGCCGACCTCGCGGGGGTATTTCCTACGAGCAGTACTTC
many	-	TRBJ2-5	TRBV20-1	CSARKETQYF	TGCAGTGCTAGGAAAGAGACCCAGTACTTC
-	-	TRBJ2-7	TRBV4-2	CASSQTTDSKTEQYF	TGTGCCAGCAGCCAAACGACAGACTCAAAGACCGAGCAGTACTTC
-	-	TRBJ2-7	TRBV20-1	CSARDLGRTTYEQYF	TGCAGTGCTAGAGATCTAGGCAGGACGACCTACGAGCAGTACTTC
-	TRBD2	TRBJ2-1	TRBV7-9	CACQRGSSYNEQFF	TGTGCCTGCCAGCGGGGGAGCTCCTACAATGAGCAGTTCTTC
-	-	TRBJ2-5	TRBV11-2	CASSLVATTETQYF	TGTGCCAGCAGCTTAGTCGCCACAACAGAGACCCAGTACTTC
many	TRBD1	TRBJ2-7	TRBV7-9	CASRPSSFSTGLTSYEQYF	TGTGCCAGCAGGCCTTCTTCCTTCTCGACAGGGCTTACTTCCTACGAGCAGTACTTC
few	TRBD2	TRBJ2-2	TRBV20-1	CSAREASGDTEELFF	TGCAGTGCTAGAGAAGCTAGCGGGGATACCGAAGAGCTGTTTTTT
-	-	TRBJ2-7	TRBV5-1	CASSLGSNYEQYF	TGCGCCAGCAGCTTGGGCAGTAACTACGAGCAGTACTTC
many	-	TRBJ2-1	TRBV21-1	CASRGGSYNEQFF	TGTGCCAGCCGCGGGGGCTCCTACAATGAGCAGTTCTTC
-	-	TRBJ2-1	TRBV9	CASGAMGQFF	TGTGCCAGCGGGGCTATGGGGCAGTTCTTC
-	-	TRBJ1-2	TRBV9	CASSVATWQGNGYTF	TGTGCCAGCAGCGTAGCTACTTGGCAGGGAAATGGCTACACCTTC
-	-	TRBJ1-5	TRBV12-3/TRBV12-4	CASSLGENQPQHF	TGTGCCAGCAGTTTGGGTGAAAATCAGCCCCAGCATTTT
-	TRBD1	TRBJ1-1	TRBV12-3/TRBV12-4	CASSTKDRVVAAFF	TGTGCCAGCAGTACCAAGGACAGGGTGGTTGCGGCTTTCTTT
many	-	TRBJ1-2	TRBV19	CASSRDNSLYGYTF	TGTGCCAGTAGTAGAGACAACAGCTTATATGGCTACACCTTC
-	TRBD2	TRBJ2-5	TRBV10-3	CAISEFSGGAAETQYF	TGTGCCATCAGTGAGTTCAGCGGGGGGGCCGCAGAGACCCAGTACTTC
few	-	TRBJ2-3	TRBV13	CASSSEGDTQYF	TGTGCCAGCAGCTCAGAGGGAGATACGCAGTATTTT
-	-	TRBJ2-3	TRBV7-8	CASSPTPQGTPTDTQYF	TGTGCCAGCAGCCCAACTCCCCAGGGGACCCCCACAGATACGCAGTATTTT
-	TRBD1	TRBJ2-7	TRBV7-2	CASSSATGDEQYF	TGTGCCAGCAGCTCCGCAACAGGGGACGAGCAGTACTTC
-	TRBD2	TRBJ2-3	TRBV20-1	CSGISGSPDTQYF	TGCAGTGGTATTAGCGGGTCCCCAGATACGCAGTATTTT
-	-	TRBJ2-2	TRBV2	CASRGQNTGELFF	TGTGCCAGCAGAGGGCAGAACACCGGGGAGCTGTTTTTT
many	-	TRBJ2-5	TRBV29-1	CSVRGLLQETQYF	TGCAGCGTTCGCGGATTGCTTCAAGAGACCCAGTACTTC
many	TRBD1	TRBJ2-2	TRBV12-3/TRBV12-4	CASSWGQGASGELFF	TGTGCCAGCAGTTGGGGACAGGGGGCATCCGGGGAGCTGTTTTTT
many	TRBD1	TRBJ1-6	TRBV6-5	CATAQGASPLHF	TGTGCCACCGCCCAGGGGGCTTCACCCCTCCACTTT
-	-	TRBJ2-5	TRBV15	CASGVGVDAGETQYF	TGTGCCTCCGGGGTCGGGGTCGATGCGGGGGAGACCCAGTACTTC
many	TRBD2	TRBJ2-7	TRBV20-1	CSARQVRGGNPYEQYF	TGCAGTGCTAGACAGGTGCGCGGGGGAAACCCCTACGAGCAGTACTTC
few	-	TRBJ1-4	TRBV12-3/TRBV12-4	CASSLGDLLREKLFF	TGTGCCAGCAGTTTAGGGGACCTCCTGCGGGAAAAACTGTTTTTT
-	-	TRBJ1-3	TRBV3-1	CASSPQQGSPIYF	TGTGCCAGCAGCCCCCAGCAAGGGTCCCCCATATATTTT